This T cell receptor beta chain comes out of a study of T cell changes during pregnancy in multiple sclerosis (dated by TCRdb to 2018 to 2020). Regarding the research as a whole: The study looked at changes in the T cell repertoire across pregnancy in women with multiple sclerosis.

Library prep was done by the immunoSEQ multiplex PCR assay. In its TCRdb copy, this immuneACCESS table keeps in-frame sequences only and misses some clones. Where compared with another copy, unresolved V genes explain less than half of these, and the others have no known cause. The sample has approximately 90,000 clones on record, roughly 92% of them singletons. Jointly, the top ten make up more than 2% of the sample. Taken from cysteine to phenylalanine, the CDR3 has 15 residues. Only CDR3 DNA remains: 45 bases, in frame from the first base. CDR1 and CDR2 are read off the germline V gene (reference sequence) as SEHNR and FQNEAQ. At the junction V is shortened by 5 bases and J by 6 bases; bases outside the gene matches: 9. As for this clone: This clone's antigen is unknown. Base quality data are lacking; no much larger clone is found one base away.

The clonotype was recovered from a female donor with multiple sclerosis, enrolled in a pregnancy study. Recombination linked TRBV7-9 to TRBJ2-7, with TRBD1 identical over 11 junction bases. The specimen was peripheral blood, collected in the first trimester of pregnancy. The CDR3 amino acid sequence is: CASSVGQGAGGEQYF. The DNA sequence is TGTGCCAGCAGCGTTGGACAGGGGGCCGGGGGCGAGCAGTACTTC.